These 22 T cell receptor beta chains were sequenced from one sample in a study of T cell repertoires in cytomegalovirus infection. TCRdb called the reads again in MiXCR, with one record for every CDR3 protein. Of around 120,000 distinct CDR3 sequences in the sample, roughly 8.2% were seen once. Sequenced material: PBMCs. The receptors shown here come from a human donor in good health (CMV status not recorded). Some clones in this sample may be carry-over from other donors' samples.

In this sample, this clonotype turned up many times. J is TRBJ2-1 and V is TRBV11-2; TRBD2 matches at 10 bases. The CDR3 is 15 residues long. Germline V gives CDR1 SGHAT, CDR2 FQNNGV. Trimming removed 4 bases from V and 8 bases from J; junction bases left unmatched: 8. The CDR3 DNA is TGTGCCAGCAGCTCACTAGCGGGGTCGGTCGATGAGCAGTTCTTC. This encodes CASSSLAGSVDEQFF.

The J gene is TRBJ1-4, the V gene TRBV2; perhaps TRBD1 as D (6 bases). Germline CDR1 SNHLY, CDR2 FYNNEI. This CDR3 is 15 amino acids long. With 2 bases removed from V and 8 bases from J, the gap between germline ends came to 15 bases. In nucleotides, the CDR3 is TGTGCCAGCAGTGAACCGGGGGCCCCGGGGGAAAAACTGTTTTTT. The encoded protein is CASSEPGAPGEKLFF.

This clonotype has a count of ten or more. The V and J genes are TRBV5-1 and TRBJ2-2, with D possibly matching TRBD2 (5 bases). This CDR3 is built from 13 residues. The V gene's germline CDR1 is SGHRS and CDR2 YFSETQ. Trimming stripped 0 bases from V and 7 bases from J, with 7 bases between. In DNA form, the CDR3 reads TGCGCCAGCAGCTTGGAAGGGAGCGGGGAGCTGTTTTTT. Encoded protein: CASSLEGSGELFF.

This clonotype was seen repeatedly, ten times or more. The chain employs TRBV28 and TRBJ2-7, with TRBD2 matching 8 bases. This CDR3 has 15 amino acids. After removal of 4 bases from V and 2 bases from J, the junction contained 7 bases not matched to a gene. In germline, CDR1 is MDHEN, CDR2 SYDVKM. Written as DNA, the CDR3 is TGTGCCAGCAGTTCCCTTAGCGGGGAGCCCTACGAGCAGTACTTC. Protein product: CASSSLSGEPYEQYF.

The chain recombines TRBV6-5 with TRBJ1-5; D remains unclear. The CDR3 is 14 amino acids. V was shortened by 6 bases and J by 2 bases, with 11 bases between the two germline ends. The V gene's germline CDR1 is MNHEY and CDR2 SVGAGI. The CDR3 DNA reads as TGTGCCAGCAGCAGAGGGTACGGCAATCAGCCCCAGCATTTT. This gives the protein CASSRGYGNQPQHF.

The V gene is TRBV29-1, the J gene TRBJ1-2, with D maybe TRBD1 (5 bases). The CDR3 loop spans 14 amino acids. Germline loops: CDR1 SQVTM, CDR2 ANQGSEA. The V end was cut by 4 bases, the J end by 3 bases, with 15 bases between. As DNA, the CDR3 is TGCAGCGTTGCCTCGGGGGAGGATGACTATGGCTACACCTTC. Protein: CSVASGEDDYGYTF.

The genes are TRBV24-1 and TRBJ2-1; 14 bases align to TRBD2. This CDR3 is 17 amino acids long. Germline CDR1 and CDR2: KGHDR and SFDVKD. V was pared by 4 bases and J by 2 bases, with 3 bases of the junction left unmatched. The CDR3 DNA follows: TGTGCCACCAGTGACACGACTAGCGGGGGGGCCTACAATGAGCAGTTCTTC. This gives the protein CATSDTTSGGAYNEQFF.

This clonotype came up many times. CDR3 sequence (DNA): TGTGCCAGCGCCAGGGACAGCTCCTACGAGCAGTACTTC. The encoded protein is CASARDSSYEQYF. This chain links TRBV28 with TRBJ2-7; 7 positions agree with TRBD1. The CDR3 extends over 13 amino acids. Germline CDR1 MDHEN, CDR2 SYDVKM. The V gene end was trimmed by 8 bases and the J gene end by 0 bases; junction bases not matched to a gene: 4.

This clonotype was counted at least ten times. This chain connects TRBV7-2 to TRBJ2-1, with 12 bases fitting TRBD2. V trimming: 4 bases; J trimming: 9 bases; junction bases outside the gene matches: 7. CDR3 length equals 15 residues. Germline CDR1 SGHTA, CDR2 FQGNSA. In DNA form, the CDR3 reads TGTGCCAGCAGCTCGACTAGCGGGAGAATGGGTGAGCAGTTCTTC. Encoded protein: CASSSTSGRMGEQFF.

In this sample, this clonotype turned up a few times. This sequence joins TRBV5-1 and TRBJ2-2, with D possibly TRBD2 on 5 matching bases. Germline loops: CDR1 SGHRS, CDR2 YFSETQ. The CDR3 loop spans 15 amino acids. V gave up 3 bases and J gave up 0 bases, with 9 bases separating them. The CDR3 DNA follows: TGCGCCAGCAGCTGGGCCGGGACGAACACCGGGGAGCTGTTTTTT. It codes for CASSWAGTNTGELFF.

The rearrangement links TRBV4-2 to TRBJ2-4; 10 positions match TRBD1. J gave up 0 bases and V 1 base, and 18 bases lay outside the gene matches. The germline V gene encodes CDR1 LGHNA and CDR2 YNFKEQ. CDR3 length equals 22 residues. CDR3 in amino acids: CASSQGPGTGELIELAKNIQYF. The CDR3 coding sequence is TGTGCCAGCAGCCAAGGTCCCGGGACAGGGGAACTTATAGAGCTAGCCAAAAACATTCAGTACTTC.

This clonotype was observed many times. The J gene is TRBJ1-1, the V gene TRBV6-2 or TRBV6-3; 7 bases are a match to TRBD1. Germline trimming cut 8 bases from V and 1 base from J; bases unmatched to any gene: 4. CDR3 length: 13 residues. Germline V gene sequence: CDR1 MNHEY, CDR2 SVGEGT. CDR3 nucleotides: TGTGCCAGCGGGGGACAGAAGAACACTGAAGCTTTCTTT. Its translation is CASGGQKNTEAFF.

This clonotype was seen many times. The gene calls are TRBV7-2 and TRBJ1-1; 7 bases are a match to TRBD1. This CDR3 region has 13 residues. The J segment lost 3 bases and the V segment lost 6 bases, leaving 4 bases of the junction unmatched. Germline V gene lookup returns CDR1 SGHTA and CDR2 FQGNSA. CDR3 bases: TGTGCCAGCAGTCAGGGGGTGTACACTGAAGCTTTCTTT. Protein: CASSQGVYTEAFF. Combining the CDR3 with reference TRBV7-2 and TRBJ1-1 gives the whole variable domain GAGVSQSPSNKVTEKGKDVELRCDPISGHTALYWYRQSLGQGLEFLIYFQGNSAPDKSGLPSDRFSAERTGGSVSTLTIQRTQQEDSAVYLCASSQGVYTEAFFGQGTRLTVV.

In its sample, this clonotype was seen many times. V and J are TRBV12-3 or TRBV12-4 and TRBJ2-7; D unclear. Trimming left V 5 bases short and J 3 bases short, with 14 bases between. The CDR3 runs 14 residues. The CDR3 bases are TGTGCCAGCAGTCCCCCTCAGGCCGGCTACGAGCAGTACTTC. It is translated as CASSPPQAGYEQYF.

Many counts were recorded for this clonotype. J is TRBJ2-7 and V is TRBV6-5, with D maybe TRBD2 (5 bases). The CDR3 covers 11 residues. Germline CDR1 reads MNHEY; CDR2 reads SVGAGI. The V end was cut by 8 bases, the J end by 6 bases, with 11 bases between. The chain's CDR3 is CASSGMGEQYF. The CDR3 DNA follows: TGTGCCAGCTCGGGAATGGGCGAGCAGTACTTC.

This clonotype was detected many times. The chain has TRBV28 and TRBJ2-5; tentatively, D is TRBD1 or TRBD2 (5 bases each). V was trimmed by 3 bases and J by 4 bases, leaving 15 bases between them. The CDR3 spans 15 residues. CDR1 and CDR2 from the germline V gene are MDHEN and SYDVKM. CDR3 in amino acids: CASSLGTTRGETQYF. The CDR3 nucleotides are TGTGCCAGCAGTTTGGGAACGACGAGGGGAGAGACCCAGTACTTC.

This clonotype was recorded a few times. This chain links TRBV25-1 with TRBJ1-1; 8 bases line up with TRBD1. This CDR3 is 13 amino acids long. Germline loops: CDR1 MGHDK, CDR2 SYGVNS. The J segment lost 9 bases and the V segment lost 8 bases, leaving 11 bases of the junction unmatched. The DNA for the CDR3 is TGTGCCAGCTTTACCCCAGGACAGGGCCAAGCTTTCTTT. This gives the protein CASFTPGQGQAFF.

The CDR3 bases are TGCGCCAGCAGCGATGAGACTCCTTACTATGGCTACACCTTC. This sequence encodes CASSDETPYYGYTF. The chain employs TRBV4-1 and TRBJ1-2; no clear D. Per germline, CDR1 MGHRA and CDR2 YSYEKL. The ends were cut back, 5 bases at V and 3 bases at J, with 13 bases in the middle. CDR3 length equals 14 residues.

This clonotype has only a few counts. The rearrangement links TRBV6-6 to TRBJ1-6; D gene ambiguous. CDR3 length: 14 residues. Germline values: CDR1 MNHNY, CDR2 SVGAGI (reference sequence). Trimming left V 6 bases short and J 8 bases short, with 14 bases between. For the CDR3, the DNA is TGTGCCAGCAGCCGGGCCCGGGAGGATTCACCCCTCCACTTT. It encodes CASSRAREDSPLHF.

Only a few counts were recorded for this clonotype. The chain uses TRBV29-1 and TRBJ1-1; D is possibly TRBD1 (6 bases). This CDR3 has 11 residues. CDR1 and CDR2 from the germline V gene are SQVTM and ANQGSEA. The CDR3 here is CRSDSYTEAFF. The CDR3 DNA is TGCAGGTCGGACAGTTACACTGAAGCTTTCTTT.

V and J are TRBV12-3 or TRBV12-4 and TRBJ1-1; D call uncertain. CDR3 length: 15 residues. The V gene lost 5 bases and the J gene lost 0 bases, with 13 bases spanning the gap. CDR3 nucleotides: TGTGCCAGCAGTCCCGCGGGCGTGATGAACACTGAAGCTTTCTTT. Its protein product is CASSPAGVMNTEAFF.

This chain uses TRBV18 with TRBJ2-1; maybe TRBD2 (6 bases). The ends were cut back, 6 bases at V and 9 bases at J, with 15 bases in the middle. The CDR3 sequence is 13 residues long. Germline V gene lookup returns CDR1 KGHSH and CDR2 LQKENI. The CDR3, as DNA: TGTGCCAGCTCCCCGGAGGGGCGCGGTGAGCAGTTCTTC. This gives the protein CASSPEGRGEQFF. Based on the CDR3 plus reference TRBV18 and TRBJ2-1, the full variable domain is NAGVMQNPRHLVRRRGQEARLRCSPMKGHSHVYWYRQLPEEGLKFMVYLQKENIIDESGMPKERFSAEFPKEGPSILRIQQVVRGDSAAYFCASSPEGRGEQFFGPGTRLTVL.